The 21 T cell receptor beta chains reported below all come from one sample, sequenced in a study of identical twins. TCRdb processed the 5' RACE reads anew with MiXCR; each CDR3 protein has one entry. There are 650,000 to 800,000 distinct CDR3 sequences in the sample; 8.6% occur only once, and approximately 0.96% lies in the top ten. The same sample was also used in a study of yellow fever vaccine responses in identical twins.

Sequenced input: PBMCs. The receptor set was obtained from a woman younger than 30 in good health.

The chain links TRBV5-1 to TRBJ2-1; D possibly uses TRBD1 or TRBD2 (5 bases each). The CDR3 has 16 residues. Germline V CDR1 and CDR2: SGHRS, YFSETQ. Trimming took off 4 bases at V and 4 bases at J, with 18 bases between the two ends. The CDR3 loop reads CASSLQLDGAYNEQFF. The CDR3 nucleotides read TGCGCCAGCAGCCTACAACTAGACGGGGCGTACAATGAGCAGTTCTTC. Full variable domain (outside the CDR3, taken from reference TRBV5-1 and TRBJ2-1): KAGVTQTPRYLIKTRGQQVTLSCSPISGHRSVSWYQQTPGQGLQFLFEYFSETQRNKGNFPGRFSGRQFSNSRSEMNVSTLELGDSALYLCASSLQLDGAYNEQFFGPGTRLTVL.

This clonotype was seen more than once but under ten times. The chain uses TRBV5-5 and TRBJ2-1, with D perhaps TRBD1 or TRBD2 (6 bases each). CDR1 and CDR2 from the germline V gene are SGHKS and YYEKEE (reference sequence). The germline V and J ends were trimmed by 0 bases and 0 bases, with 13 bases remaining between them. There are 17 residues in the CDR3. The chain's CDR3 is CASSLAIRGPSYNEQFF. The CDR3 DNA reads as TGTGCCAGCAGCTTGGCAATCCGGGGGCCCTCCTACAATGAGCAGTTCTTC.

This clonotype was counted a few times. The chain recombines TRBV7-2 with TRBJ2-1; D perhaps matches TRBD2 (6 bases). CDR3 length: 17 amino acids. Between the trimmed V and J ends, which lost 5 bases and 1 base, there was a span of 18 bases. In germline, CDR1 is SGHTA, CDR2 FQGNSA. The CDR3 spells CASSGGTATTSYNEQFF. CDR3 DNA: TGTGCCAGCAGCGGGGGGACGGCGACAACATCCTACAATGAGCAGTTCTTC. The complete variable domain, with remaining parts taken from reference TRBV7-2 and TRBJ2-1, reads GAGVSQSPSNKVTEKGKDVELRCDPISGHTALYWYRQSLGQGLEFLIYFQGNSAPDKSGLPSDRFSAERTGGSVSTLTIQRTQQEDSAVYLCASSGGTATTSYNEQFFGPGTRLTVL.

This clonotype was counted between two and nine times. The gene calls are TRBV12-3 or TRBV12-4 and TRBJ2-7, with 9 bases matching TRBD1. The length of the CDR3 is 15 residues. V dropped 6 bases and J dropped 3; count of bases not matched to a gene: 9. The CDR3 sequence is CASSPIDRGFYEQYF. The CDR3 region has the DNA TGTGCCAGCAGCCCAATAGACAGGGGGTTCTACGAGCAGTACTTC.

This clonotype was detected only a few times. This chain links TRBV30 with TRBJ2-2, with D hard to call. The V end lost 0 bases, the J end lost 5 bases, and 7 bases lay between the germline ends. Germline V CDR1 and CDR2: GTSNPN, SVGIG (reference sequence). The CDR3 totals 13 residues. Here the CDR3 DNA reads TGTGCCTGGAGTGTTCAATTGACCGGGGAGCTGTTTTTT. Protein: CAWSVQLTGELFF.

This clonotype was detected a few times. The V call is TRBV7-2, the J call TRBJ2-4; 8 nucleotides align to TRBD2. Looked up from germline, CDR1 is SGHTA and CDR2 is FQGNSA. J lost 8 bases, V lost 7 bases, and 4 bases had no gene match. The CDR3 consists of 12 residues. CDR3 protein: CASNFGGDIQYF. In DNA, the CDR3 is TGTGCCAGCAACTTCGGGGGGGACATTCAGTACTTC.

This clonotype has at least ten counts. The chain carries TRBV12-3 or TRBV12-4 and TRBJ2-1, with 13 bases matching TRBD2. V was pared by 3 bases and J by 6 bases, with 5 bases of the junction left unmatched. The CDR3 is 16 amino acids. The CDR3 bases are TGTGCCAGCAGTTTTTCTACTAGCGGGAGGGCCAATGAGCAGTTCTTC. Protein sequence: CASSFSTSGRANEQFF.

The chain has TRBV11-2 and TRBJ2-3, with D maybe TRBD2 (7 bases). This CDR3 has 16 amino acids. CDR1 and CDR2 from the germline V gene are SGHAT and FQNNGV. V dropped 5 bases and J dropped 0 bases, with 15 bases sitting between them. As DNA, the CDR3 is TGTGCCAGCAGCCACGGGGGGCGGGAAAGCACAGATACGCAGTATTTT. It translates to CASSHGGRESTDTQYF.

This chain links TRBV29-1 with TRBJ2-5, with TRBD2 identical over 13 bases. Germline CDR1 reads SQVTM; CDR2 reads ANQGSEA. The ends lost 4 bases at V and 5 bases at J; junction bases unmatched: 13. The CDR3 is 17 residues long. The CDR3 DNA reads TGCAGCGTTGGGACCCCAAGGACTAGCGGGAGACGGGAGACCCAGTACTTC. This gives the protein CSVGTPRTSGRRETQYF.

This clonotype appeared a few times. This rearrangement joins TRBV27 to TRBJ1-2; no clear D. CDR1 is MNHEY, CDR2 SMNVEV, per germline (reference sequence). Trimming removed 5 bases at V and 6 bases at J, with 13 bases between. The CDR3 has 13 residues. The CDR3 DNA reads TGTGCCAGCAGTAAGACACTTCTCCATGGCTACACCTTC. It is translated as CASSKTLLHGYTF.

The V call is TRBV18, the J call TRBJ2-5, with 8 bases lining up with TRBD1. The CDR3 has 14 amino acids. Germline-derived CDR1 and CDR2 are KGHSH and LQKENI. Losses at the gene ends were 0 bases for V and 5 bases for J; bases not matched to a gene: 2. The CDR3 region is CASSPPDRVETQYF. CDR3 sequence (DNA): TGTGCCAGCTCACCACCGGACAGGGTTGAGACCCAGTACTTC.

This clonotype was counted a few times. V usage is TRBV5-1 and J usage is TRBJ2-7, with no clear D. The CDR3 is 14 residues long. Germline loops: CDR1 SGHRS, CDR2 YFSETQ. The V end was cut by 0 bases, the J end by 2 bases, with 9 bases between. CDR3 amino acids: CASSLVEGPYEQYF. Written as DNA, the CDR3 is TGCGCCAGCAGCTTGGTCGAAGGGCCCTACGAGCAGTACTTC.

In its sample, this clonotype was seen a few times. The chain recombines TRBV29-1 with TRBJ2-1; TRBD2 might be the D (5 bases). The CDR3 runs 13 residues. CDR1 is SQVTM and CDR2 is ANQGSEA in the germline V gene. V was shortened by 4 bases and J by 6 bases, with 13 bases between the two germline ends. The CDR3 DNA is TGCAGCGTTGCTGCTTCGGCGGGCAATGAGCAGTTCTTC. This sequence encodes CSVAASAGNEQFF.

In this sample, this clonotype turned up once. This CDR3 is CASRPGDPVEADTQYF. DNA of the CDR3: TGTGCCAGCAGACCTGGGGACCCTGTGGAAGCAGATACGCAGTATTTT. The chain is built from TRBV12-3 or TRBV12-4 and TRBJ2-3; D assignment may be TRBD1 or TRBD2 (5 bases each). This CDR3 spans 16 amino acids. V was trimmed by 6 bases and J by 4 bases, leaving 20 bases between them.

The chain links TRBV20-1 to TRBJ2-1; weak D call: TRBD2 (5 bases). Between the trimmed V and J ends, which lost 3 bases and 9 bases, there was a span of 18 bases. The CDR3 loop spans 14 amino acids. Germline assignment: CDR1 DFQATT and CDR2 SNEGSKA (reference sequence). CDR3 amino acids: CSASISGKLSEQFF. The CDR3 coding sequence is TGCAGTGCTAGTATCTCCGGGAAGCTCAGTGAGCAGTTCTTC.

The V call is TRBV5-1, the J call TRBJ2-6; TRBD2 aligns across 7 bases. The CDR3 is made up of 17 amino acids. Germline trimming cut 4 bases from V and 0 bases from J; bases unmatched to any gene: 7. The germline gives CDR1 SGHRS, CDR2 YFSETQ. The CDR3 here is CASSPGTTNSGANVLTF. The CDR3 region has the DNA TGCGCCAGCAGCCCGGGGACTACTAACTCTGGGGCCAACGTCCTGACTTTC.

There are many counts of this clonotype. The chain uses TRBV7-9 and TRBJ2-1; D might be TRBD2 (6 bases). CDR1 and CDR2 (germline): SEHNR, FQNEAQ (reference sequence). This CDR3 contains 13 residues. Trimming took 2 bases from V and 5 from J, leaving 7 bases between them. The CDR3 sequence is CASSLTGDNEQFF. The CDR3 nucleotides read TGTGCCAGCAGCTTAACGGGAGACAATGAGCAGTTCTTC. The full variable domain, in which reference TRBV7-9 and TRBJ2-1 provide the parts outside the CDR3, is DTGVSQNPRHKITKRGQNVTFRCDPISEHNRLYWYRQTLGQGPEFLTYFQNEAQLEKSRLLSDRFSAERPKGSFSTLEIQRTEQGDSAMYLCASSLTGDNEQFFGPGTRLTVL.

This clonotype was counted between two and nine times. The chain joins TRBV20-1 to TRBJ1-6; no firm D call. Trimming shortened V by 0 bases and J by 8 bases, and 14 bases separated the two germline ends. Looked up from germline, CDR1 is DFQATT and CDR2 is SNEGSKA (reference sequence). The CDR3 extends over 15 amino acids. The CDR3 protein is CSARDVTAQYSPLHF. The DNA for the CDR3 is TGCAGTGCTAGAGATGTTACAGCTCAATATTCACCCCTCCACTTT.

This clonotype has a count of ten or more. This chain uses TRBV5-1 with TRBJ1-1, with D perhaps matching TRBD1 (6 bases). The CDR3 length is 17 residues. V was trimmed by 4 bases and J by 3 bases, leaving 22 bases between them. The V gene's germline CDR1 is SGHRS and CDR2 YFSETQ. Written as DNA, the CDR3 is TGCGCCAGCAGCCGAACTCAACAGGGCCTTGGGGACACTGAAGCTTTCTTT. The encoded protein is CASSRTQQGLGDTEAFF.

This clonotype was picked up many times. The V call is TRBV16, the J call TRBJ2-7, with a possible D match to TRBD1 (6 bases). The CDR3 totals 15 residues. Germline V gene data show CDR1 as KGHSY and CDR2 as FQNENV. Trimming shortened V by 1 base and J by 4 bases, and 14 bases separated the two germline ends. The CDR3 DNA reads as TGTGCCAGCAGCCAATGGGCAGGGGAACGGTACGAGCAGTACTTC. The encoded protein is CASSQWAGERYEQYF.

This clonotype occurred many times. The chain recombines TRBV12-3 or TRBV12-4 with TRBJ1-5; 8 positions agree with TRBD1. CDR3 length: 15 amino acids. V lost 5 bases to trimming and J lost 2 bases; unmatched junction nucleotides: 5. CDR3 bases: TGTGCCAGCAGTAGACAGACAGGGGGCAATCAGCCCCAGCATTTT. Translating it yields CASSRQTGGNQPQHF.